This T cell receptor (beta chain) was profiled in a study of shared clonotypes between healthy human individuals. The protocol was immunoSEQ multiplex PCR, while the TCRdb copy is restricted to in-frame clones and leaves out a portion. Here the sample spans just over 2,000,000 clones, approximately 95% being singletons. The clonotype originates from a man aged 18-30 years in good health. The sequencing input was naive CD4+ T cells sorted from blood. Regarding subset: CD45RA+ positively selected.

CDR3 protein: CASSLDFRLNGANVLTF. The CDR3 nucleotides are TGCGCCAGCAGCTTGGATTTTAGGCTCAATGGGGCCAACGTCCTGACTTTC. V usage is TRBV5-1 and J usage is TRBJ2-6; no clear D. V dropped 0 bases and J dropped 3 bases, with 13 bases sitting between them. This CDR3 spans 17 amino acids. CDR1 is SGHRS, CDR2 YFSETQ, per germline.